Listed below are T cell receptor beta chains from one sample, sequenced in a study of PD-1 blockade in mismatch repair-deficient tumors. The data were produced by immunoSEQ multiplex PCR, yet TCRdb's version contains in-frame clones alone and is incomplete. The sample includes some 120,000 clones, 60% to 85% seen only once; the top ten take about 4.7%. Sequenced here: peripheral blood, sampled more than 58 weeks after starting pembrolizumab. Receptors were obtained from an adult with mismatch repair-deficient cancer. CDR3s include the opening cysteine and the closing phenylalanine or tryptophan. The D gene is left open where the match is weak. The size field is filled for only some rows; it gives once, few, many or a size class.

V: TRBV11-2
size: once
D: TRBD1
J: TRBJ2-7
length: 17
DNA: TGTGCCAGCAGCTTAGTCCTACGGACAGGGGGCAGGTACGAGCAGTACTTC
CDR3: CASSLVLRTGGRYEQYF

V: TRBV6-1
size: -
D: -
J: TRBJ2-3
length: 14
DNA: TGTGCCAGCAGGGTGGGGTGGGGCACAGATACGCAGTATTTT
CDR3: CASRVGWGTDTQYF

V: TRBV27
size: -
D: TRBD1
J: TRBJ2-7
length: 15
DNA: TGTGCCAGCAGTTTACAACAGGGGGCGAGGGACGAGCAGTACTTC
CDR3: CASSLQQGARDEQYF

V: TRBV6-5
size: -
D: TRBD1
J: TRBJ2-3
length: 15
DNA: TGTGCCAGCAGTTACCGACAGGGTAGCCCAGATACGCAGTATTTT
CDR3: CASSYRQGSPDTQYF

V: TRBV6-1
size: -
D: -
J: TRBJ1-4
length: 17
DNA: TGTGCCAGCAGTGAAGGGGCAGGTCGGTTGGGAGGCGAAAAACTGTTTTTT
CDR3: CASSEGAGRLGGEKLFF

V: TRBV7-9
size: -
D: TRBD1
J: TRBJ2-7
length: 16
DNA: TGTGCCAGCAGCTTAACCTATGGGACAGGGTCCTACGAGCAGTACTTC
CDR3: CASSLTYGTGSYEQYF

V: TRBV28
size: -
D: -
J: TRBJ1-2
length: 16
DNA: TGTGCCAGCACTCCCGGAGGATCGGGGACGGCTTATGGCTACACCTTC
CDR3: CASTPGGSGTAYGYTF

V: TRBV30
size: -
D: -
J: TRBJ2-7
length: 11
DNA: TGTGCCTGGGAGACTTCCTACGAGCAGTACTTC
CDR3: CAWETSYEQYF

V: TRBV11-2
size: -
D: -
J: TRBJ2-1
length: 15
DNA: TGTGCCAGCAGCTTAGATGTTAGCTCCTACAATGAGCAGTTCTTC
CDR3: CASSLDVSSYNEQFF

V: TRBV7-7
size: -
D: -
J: TRBJ1-1
length: 13
DNA: TGTGCTAGCAGCCTACAGGGGAACACTGAAGCTTTCTTT
CDR3: CASSLQGNTEAFF

V: TRBV14
size: once
D: -
J: TRBJ2-5
length: 15
DNA: TGTGCCAGCAGCCAAGATTTCTACAGGGAGGAGACCCAGTACTTC
CDR3: CASSQDFYREETQYF

V: TRBV15
size: -
D: -
J: TRBJ2-1
length: 12
DNA: TGTGCCACCAGCAGGAACGACAATGAGCAGTTCTTC
CDR3: CATSRNDNEQFF

V: TRBV5-1
size: once
D: -
J: TRBJ2-6
length: 15
DNA: TGCGCCAGCAGCGTGGGGTCGGCTGGGGCCAACGTCCTGACTTTC
CDR3: CASSVGSAGANVLTF

V: TRBV4-1
size: -
D: TRBD1
J: TRBJ1-2
length: 15
DNA: TGCGCCAGCAGCCCGACCGGGACAGCTAACTATGGCTACACCTTC
CDR3: CASSPTGTANYGYTF

V: TRBV6-6
size: -
D: TRBD2
J: TRBJ2-7
length: 14
DNA: TGTGCCAGCAAGCGGGAGTCTGGTCTCTACGAGCAGTACTTC
CDR3: CASKRESGLYEQYF

V: TRBV6-1
size: -
D: -
J: TRBJ1-5
length: 15
DNA: TGTGCCAGCAGTACTATTGCAGGGGTCAATCAGCCCCAGCATTTT
CDR3: CASSTIAGVNQPQHF

V: TRBV9
size: -
D: -
J: TRBJ1-1
length: 13
DNA: TGTGCCAGCAGCTCCTCGACCGGGACTGAAGCTTTCTTT
CDR3: CASSSSTGTEAFF

V: TRBV11-3
size: once
D: -
J: TRBJ1-1
length: 13
DNA: TGTGCCAGCAGCTTACAATCGAACACTGAAGCTTTCTTT
CDR3: CASSLQSNTEAFF

V: TRBV7-9
size: -
D: -
J: TRBJ1-1
length: 12
DNA: TGTGCCAGCAGTAAAGCAGGGTCTGAAGCTTTCTTT
CDR3: CASSKAGSEAFF

V: TRBV2
size: few
D: TRBD2
J: TRBJ2-1
length: 13
DNA: TGTGCCAGCAGTGCGGGAGCCCCCGGGGGGGGGTTCTTC
CDR3: CASSAGAPGGGFF

V: TRBV2
size: -
D: TRBD2
J: TRBJ2-1
length: 17
DNA: TGTGCCAGCAGTCAACTAGCGGGAGGGCCACCGGACAATGAGCAGTTCTTC
CDR3: CASSQLAGGPPDNEQFF

V: TRBV18
size: -
D: -
J: TRBJ1-5
length: 15
DNA: TGTGCCAGCTCACCAGGGGAAAGACAGAATCAGCCCCAGCATTTT
CDR3: CASSPGERQNQPQHF

V: TRBV19
size: -
D: -
J: TRBJ1-1
length: 13
DNA: TGTGCCAGTAGTATAGGGGGGAACACTGAAGCTTTCTTT
CDR3: CASSIGGNTEAFF

V: TRBV5-4
size: -
D: -
J: TRBJ1-4
length: 15
DNA: TGTGCCAGCAGCTTGGACCCCGCAACTAATGAAAAACTGTTTTTT
CDR3: CASSLDPATNEKLFF

V: TRBV12-1
size: -
D: -
J: TRBJ1-1
length: 14
DNA: TGTGCCAGCAGCTTTGGCATTCAACCCACTGAAGCTTTCTTT
CDR3: CASSFGIQPTEAFF

V: TRBV28
size: few
D: -
J: TRBJ2-2
length: 12
DNA: TGTGCCACCCTGAGGAACACCGGGGAGCTGTTTTTT
CDR3: CATLRNTGELFF

V: TRBV5-6
size: -
D: TRBD1
J: TRBJ2-7
length: 15
DNA: TGTGCCAGCAGCCCGGTGACAGGGGGCGCCTACGAGCAGTACTTC
CDR3: CASSPVTGGAYEQYF

V: TRBV11-3
size: -
D: TRBD1
J: TRBJ2-3
length: 15
DNA: TGTGCCAGCAGCCCGAGGACAGGCCACGCAGATACGCAGTATTTT
CDR3: CASSPRTGHADTQYF

V: TRBV30
size: few
D: -
J: TRBJ2-3
length: 14
DNA: TGTGCCTGGAATCCGCCCGGAGGTACAGATACGCAGTATTTT
CDR3: CAWNPPGGTDTQYF